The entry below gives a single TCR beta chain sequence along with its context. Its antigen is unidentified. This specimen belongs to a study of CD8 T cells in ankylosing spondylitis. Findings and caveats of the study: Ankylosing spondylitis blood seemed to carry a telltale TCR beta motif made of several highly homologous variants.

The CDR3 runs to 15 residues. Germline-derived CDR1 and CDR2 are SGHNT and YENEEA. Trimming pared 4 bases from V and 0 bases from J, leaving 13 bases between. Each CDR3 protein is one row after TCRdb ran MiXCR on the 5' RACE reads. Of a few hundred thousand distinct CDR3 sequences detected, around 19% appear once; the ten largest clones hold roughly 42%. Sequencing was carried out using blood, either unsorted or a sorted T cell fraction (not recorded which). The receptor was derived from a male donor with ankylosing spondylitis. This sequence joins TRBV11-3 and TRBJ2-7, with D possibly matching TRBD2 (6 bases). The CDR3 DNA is TGTGCCAGCAGCTCACGGACTATTAGCTCCTACGAGCAGTACTTC. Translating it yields CASSSRTISSYEQYF.